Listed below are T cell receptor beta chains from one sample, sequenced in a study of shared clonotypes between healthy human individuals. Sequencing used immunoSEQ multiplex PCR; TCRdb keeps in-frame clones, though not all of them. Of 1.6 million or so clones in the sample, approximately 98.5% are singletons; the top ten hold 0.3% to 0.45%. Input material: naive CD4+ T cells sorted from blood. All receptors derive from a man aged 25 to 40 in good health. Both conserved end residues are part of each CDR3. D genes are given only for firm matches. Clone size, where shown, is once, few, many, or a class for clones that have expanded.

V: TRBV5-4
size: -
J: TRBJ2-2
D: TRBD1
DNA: TGTGCCAGCAGTAAACCCGGACAGGGGAACACCGGGGAGCTGTTTTTT
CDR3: CASSKPGQGNTGELFF

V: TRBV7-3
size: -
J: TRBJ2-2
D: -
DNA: TGTGCCAGCAGCTTAAATGGGAGAACACCCGGGGAGCTGTTTTTT
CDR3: CASSLNGRTPGELFF

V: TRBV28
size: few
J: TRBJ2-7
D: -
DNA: TGTGCCAGCAGTTTATTGACCTACGAGCAGTACTTC
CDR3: CASSLLTYEQYF

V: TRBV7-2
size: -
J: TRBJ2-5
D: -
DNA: TGTGCCAGCAGCTTCAGGGTTGGCCAAGAGACCCAGTACTTC
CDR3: CASSFRVGQETQYF

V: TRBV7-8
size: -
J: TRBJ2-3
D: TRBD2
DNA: TGTGCCAGCAGCCAGCGGGAGGACACAGATACGCAGTATTTT
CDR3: CASSQREDTDTQYF

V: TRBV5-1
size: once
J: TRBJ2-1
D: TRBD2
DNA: TGCGCCAGCAGTCGGGGACTAGCGGGATACAATGAGCAGTTCTTC
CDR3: CASSRGLAGYNEQFF

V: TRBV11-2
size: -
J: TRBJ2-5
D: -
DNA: TGTGCCAGCAGCGCAGTGGAGACCCAGTACTTC
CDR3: CASSAVETQYF

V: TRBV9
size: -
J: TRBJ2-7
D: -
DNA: TGTGCCAGCAGCGCCCCCGGGAGCTACGAGCAGTACTTC
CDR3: CASSAPGSYEQYF

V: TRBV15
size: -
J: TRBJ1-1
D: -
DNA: TGTGCCACCAGCAGAGATTCTCATTCAGGGGTGAACACTGAAGCTTTCTTT
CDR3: CATSRDSHSGVNTEAFF

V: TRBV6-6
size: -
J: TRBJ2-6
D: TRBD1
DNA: TGTGCCAGCAGTTATACAGGGGCTGGGGCCAACGTCCTGACTTTC
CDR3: CASSYTGAGANVLTF